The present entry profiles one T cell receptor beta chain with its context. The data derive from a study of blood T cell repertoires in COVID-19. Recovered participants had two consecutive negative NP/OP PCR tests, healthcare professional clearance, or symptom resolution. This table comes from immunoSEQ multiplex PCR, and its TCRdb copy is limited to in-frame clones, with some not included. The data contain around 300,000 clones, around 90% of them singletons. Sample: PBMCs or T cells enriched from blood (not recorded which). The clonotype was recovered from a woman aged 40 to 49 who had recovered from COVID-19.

CDR3: CASSYWRTGVNQPQHF. CDR3 nucleotides: TGTGCCAGCAGTTACTGGAGGACAGGGGTAAATCAGCCCCAGCATTTT. The chain recombines TRBV6-2 or TRBV6-3 with TRBJ1-5, with 9 bases lining up with TRBD1. CDR3 length: 16 residues. Trimming at V came to 1 base and at J to 4 bases, leaving 5 bases not matched to a gene. Germline CDR1 reads MNHEY; CDR2 reads SVGEGT.